A single sample gave rise to the 32 T cell receptor beta chains below, sequenced in a study of blood T cell repertoires in COVID-19. Data came from immunoSEQ multiplex PCR; TCRdb stores just in-frame clones and leaves some out. The table includes 200,000 to 300,000 clones, roughly 86% detected once. The source material was PBMCs or T cells enriched from blood (not recorded which). These receptors all come from a woman aged 18-35 years who had recovered from COVID-19.

The chain has TRBV19 and TRBJ2-1; maybe TRBD1 (6 bases). CDR3 length: 16 residues. The germline CDR1 and CDR2 sequences are LNHDA and SQIVND (reference sequence). V lost 6 bases to trimming and J lost 7 bases, with 22 bases between them. DNA for the CDR3: TGTGCCAGTAGACGCTCACAGGGCCCCTTACTGAATGAGCAGTTCTTC. Its protein product is CASRRSQGPLLNEQFF.

The rearrangement joins TRBV20-1 to TRBJ1-1; D unresolved. There are 11 residues in the CDR3. Per germline, CDR1 DFQATT and CDR2 SNEGSKA (reference sequence). The V and J ends lost 6 bases and 8 bases respectively, with 13 bases between them. DNA of the CDR3: TGCAGTGCCCACCCCGCGTGGGAAGCTTTCTTT. This codes for CSAHPAWEAFF.

The rearrangement joins TRBV5-4 to TRBJ2-5; TRBD1 matches 9 bases. After removal of 2 bases from V and 5 bases from J, the junction contained 4 bases not matched to a gene. Germline V gene data show CDR1 as SGHNT and CDR2 as YYREEE (reference sequence). CDR3 length: 14 amino acids. The chain's CDR3 is CASSFVGTGETQYF. CDR3 nucleotides: TGTGCCAGCAGCTTTGTGGGGACAGGGGAGACCCAGTACTTC.

The V call is TRBV2, the J call TRBJ1-2; 9 nucleotides align to TRBD1. The CDR3 extends over 14 amino acids. CDR1 is SNHLY and CDR2 is FYNNEI in the germline V gene. V shed 5 bases, J shed 2 bases, and the junction held 3 bases outside the gene matches. CDR3 nucleotide sequence: TGTGCCAGCAGTTCCGACAGGGGGAACTATGGCTACACCTTC. Translation gives CASSSDRGNYGYTF. Supplemented by reference TRBV2 and TRBJ1-2, the full variable domain reads EPEVTQTPSHQVTQMGQEVILRCVPISNHLYFYWYRQILGQKVEFLVSFYNNEISEKSEIFDDQFSVERPDGSNFTLKIRSTKLEDSAMYFCASSSDRGNYGYTFGSGTRLTVV.

The CDR3 bases are TGTGCCAGCAGCCCCCAAGCGGGGGGGAGCTCCTACAATGAGCAGTTCTTC. This gives the protein CASSPQAGGSSYNEQFF. V and J are TRBV7-3 and TRBJ2-1, with 10 positions matching TRBD2. This CDR3 is 17 amino acids long. Germline V gene data show CDR1 as SGHTA and CDR2 as FQGTGA. V was pared by 5 bases and J by 0 bases, with 7 bases of the junction left unmatched.

The rearrangement joins TRBV7-8 to TRBJ2-7, with a weak D call TRBD1 (6 bases). The CDR3 consists of 14 residues. Germline assignment: CDR1 SGHVS and CDR2 FQNEAQ. V shed 2 bases and J shed 2 bases, with 10 bases lying between them. The CDR3 loop reads CASSLRTGTYEQYF. DNA for the CDR3: TGTGCCAGCAGCTTACGTACAGGGACCTACGAGCAGTACTTC.

The V and J genes are TRBV30 and TRBJ1-6, with 7 bases lining up with TRBD1. CDR3 length: 12 residues. Unmatched junction bases numbered 5, after V lost 5 bases and J lost 10 bases. Germline V lookup: CDR1 GTSNPN, CDR2 SVGIG (reference sequence). The CDR3 is CAWDRDRSPLHF. The CDR3 nucleotides are TGTGCCTGGGACAGGGACAGATCACCCCTCCACTTT.

The rearrangement uses TRBV13 and TRBJ2-7; TRBD2 is a possible D gene (5 bases). The CDR3 is 14 residues long. V was clipped by 3 bases and J by 3 bases, with 12 bases between them. CDR1 PRHDT and CDR2 FYEKMQ come from the germline V gene (reference sequence). CDR3 DNA sequence: TGTGCCAGCAGCTTCTTTCACGGGGACTACGAGCAGTACTTC. Amino acids: CASSFFHGDYEQYF.

V gene TRBV7-6 combines with J gene TRBJ1-6; 8 bases are a match to TRBD1. Germline CDR1 reads SGHVS; CDR2 reads FNYEAQ. CDR3 length equals 14 residues. J gave up 10 bases and V 4 bases, and 6 bases lay outside the gene matches. CDR3 DNA sequence: TGTGCCAGCAGCTCGACAGGGGAAGGGTCACCCCTCCACTTT. It is translated as CASSSTGEGSPLHF.

V usage is TRBV21-1 and J usage is TRBJ2-3; the table names TRBD2, a call not compared with the DNA. TRBV21-1 counts as a pseudogene. This CDR3 is built from 18 residues. CDR3: CASSRPRKRGPYTDTQYF. CDR3 in DNA: TGTGCCAGCAGTAGACCCCGTAAGCGGGGGCCTTACACAGATACGCAGTATTTT.

The V and J genes are TRBV2 and TRBJ1-2, with no clear D. This CDR3 has 15 amino acids. The V end was cut by 3 bases, the J end by 4 bases, with 15 bases between. In germline, CDR1 is SNHLY, CDR2 FYNNEI. CDR3 coding DNA: TGTGCCAGCAGTGACCGTCCTCACCGGAGCTATGGCTACACCTTC. Encoded protein: CASSDRPHRSYGYTF.

The J gene is TRBJ1-2, the V gene TRBV5-1; D is uncertain. The germline V gene encodes CDR1 SGHRS and CDR2 YFSETQ. The CDR3 sequence is 14 residues long. The V end was cut by 0 bases, the J end by 8 bases, with 14 bases between. CDR3 DNA sequence: TGCGCCAGCAGCTTGGGCCCCCCGAGGAGAGGCTACACCTTC. This codes for CASSLGPPRRGYTF.

The CDR3 DNA sequence: TGTGCCAGCACCGTGGGGCGCTCTGGGGCCAACGTCCTGACTTTC. Its protein product is CASTVGRSGANVLTF. J is TRBJ2-6 and V is TRBV7-9, with TRBD1 as a possible D gene (5 bases). V was clipped by 7 bases and J by 0 bases, with 10 bases between them. The CDR3 loop spans 15 amino acids. CDR1 is SEHNR, CDR2 FQNEAQ, per germline (reference sequence).

The V gene is TRBV9, the J gene TRBJ1-4; possible D gene TRBD1, 5 bases. From germline, CDR1 is SGDLS and CDR2 YYNGEE. The length of the CDR3 is 14 residues. V lost 0 bases to trimming and J lost 5 bases, with 8 bases between them. The CDR3 spells CASSVDGANEKLFF. CDR3 nucleotide sequence: TGTGCCAGCAGCGTAGATGGGGCAAATGAAAAACTGTTTTTT.

The chain has TRBV4-1 and TRBJ1-1; D is unresolved. V was cut by 4 bases and J by 0 bases, with 21 bases left in between. The CDR3 spans 18 residues. The germline V gene encodes CDR1 MGHRA and CDR2 YSYEKL. CDR3 loop: CASSPHGGSQIMNTEAFF. The DNA of the CDR3 is TGCGCCAGCAGCCCGCACGGAGGGAGCCAGATTATGAACACTGAAGCTTTCTTT.

The V call is TRBV6-1, the J call TRBJ2-7; 8 nucleotides agree with TRBD1. In germline, CDR1 is MNHNS, CDR2 SASEGT. The J segment lost 12 bases and the V segment lost 2 bases, leaving 24 bases of the junction unmatched. The CDR3 runs to 18 residues. The CDR3 nucleotides are TGTGCCAGCAGTGAAATTCGAGTAAGAGGGACAGGTCGCTCGGGTGGGTACTTC. This codes for CASSEIRVRGTGRSGGYF.

The V and J genes are TRBV7-3 and TRBJ1-3; TRBD1 agrees at 10 bases. The germline CDR1 and CDR2 sequences are SGHTA and FQGTGA. This CDR3 contains 15 residues. Germline trimming cut 2 bases from V and 2 bases from J; bases unmatched to any gene: 0. CDR3 protein: CASSLGQGAGNTIYF. The CDR3 DNA follows: TGTGCCAGCAGCTTAGGACAGGGGGCTGGAAACACCATATATTTT. The full variable domain, in which reference TRBV7-3 and TRBJ1-3 provide the parts outside the CDR3, is GAGVSQTPSNKVTEKGKYVELRCDPISGHTALYWYRQSLGQGPEFLIYFQGTGAADDSGLPNDRFFAVRPEGSVSTLKIQRTERGDSAVYLCASSLGQGAGNTIYFGEGSWLTVV.

The V call is TRBV6-5, the J call TRBJ1-2; possibly TRBD1 for D (5 bases). Between the trimmed V and J ends, which lost 7 bases and 2 bases, there was a span of 11 bases. The CDR3 length is 13 residues. Per germline, CDR1 MNHEY and CDR2 SVGAGI. CDR3 region: CASIQTVNYGYTF. The CDR3 coding sequence is TGTGCCAGCATTCAGACAGTAAACTATGGCTACACCTTC.

The genes are TRBV5-4 and TRBJ2-5, with D uncertain. CDR1 and CDR2 from the germline V gene are SGHNT and YYREEE (reference sequence). V dropped 3 bases and J dropped 1 base, with 10 bases sitting between them. The CDR3 length is 14 residues. CDR3 in amino acids: CASSSVPVQETQYF. The CDR3, as DNA: TGTGCCAGCAGCTCTGTACCGGTCCAAGAGACCCAGTACTTC.

The rearrangement uses TRBV28 and TRBJ2-1; tentatively, D is TRBD2 (6 bases). CDR1 and CDR2 (germline): MDHEN, SYDVKM. The CDR3 length is 16 residues. V lost 5 bases and J 0 bases, leaving 14 bases between the germline ends. The CDR3 bases are TGTGCCAGCAGTAGATTAGCGGACAACTCCTACAATGAGCAGTTCTTC. This encodes CASSRLADNSYNEQFF.

The J gene is TRBJ1-1, the V gene TRBV27; TRBD1 aligns across 7 bases. From germline, CDR1 is MNHEY and CDR2 SMNVEV (reference sequence). The CDR3 has 15 amino acids. Trimming took 4 bases from V and 1 from J; bases not matched to a gene: 6. The CDR3 sequence is CASSSHDRENTEAFF. In DNA, the CDR3 is TGTGCCAGCAGTTCCCACGACAGGGAGAACACTGAAGCTTTCTTT.

The chain joins TRBV5-6 to TRBJ1-6; D is ambiguous. The germline V and J ends were trimmed by 0 bases and 2 bases, with 9 bases remaining between them. The CDR3 extends over 16 amino acids. Germline V lookup: CDR1 SGHDT, CDR2 YYEEEE. CDR3 nucleotide sequence: TGTGCCAGCAGCTTGGTAGCGGGGACCTATAATTCACCCCTCCACTTT. Residues: CASSLVAGTYNSPLHF.

This clone was counted once. The genes are TRBV5-4 and TRBJ2-2, with D uncertain. The CDR3 is made up of 16 amino acids. The germline V and J ends were trimmed by 1 base and 5 bases, with 15 bases remaining between them. Looked up from germline, CDR1 is SGHNT and CDR2 is YYREEE (reference sequence). CDR3 sequence: CASSLTQVPGTGELFF. CDR3 in DNA: TGTGCCAGCAGCTTGACGCAGGTGCCAGGAACCGGGGAGCTGTTTTTT. The full variable domain, with the rest looked up from reference TRBV5-4 and TRBJ2-2, is ETGVTQSPTHLIKTRGQQVTLRCSSQSGHNTVSWYQQALGQGPQFIFQYYREEENGRGNFPPRFSGLQFPNYSSELNVNALELDDSALYLCASSLTQVPGTGELFFGEGSRLTVL.

The chain recombines TRBV28 with TRBJ2-5; 7 bases map to TRBD1. The ends lost 5 bases at V and 5 bases at J; junction bases unmatched: 11. Germline loops: CDR1 MDHEN, CDR2 SYDVKM. This CDR3 comprises 15 residues. Here the CDR3 reads CASSLPGQMMETQYF. In DNA, the CDR3 is TGTGCCAGCAGTCTCCCGGGACAGATGATGGAGACCCAGTACTTC.

This clone was detected only once. The sample has other DNA sequences that encode this CDR3 too. This chain links TRBV24-1 with TRBJ2-3; TRBD2 matches at 13 bases. This CDR3 is 17 amino acids long. V lost 4 bases and J lost 1; bases outside the gene matches: 4. Germline CDR1 KGHDR, CDR2 SFDVKD. The CDR3 loop is CATSDPGLAGRTDTQYF. CDR3 DNA: TGTGCCACCAGTGACCCGGGACTAGCGGGGCGCACAGATACGCAGTATTTT.

V gene TRBV9 combines with J gene TRBJ2-5; D is uncertain. Germline V gives CDR1 SGDLS, CDR2 YYNGEE. The CDR3 covers 14 residues. Trimming left V 0 bases short and J 5 bases short, with 11 bases between. CDR3: CASSVGLVEETQYF. The CDR3 DNA reads as TGTGCCAGCAGCGTAGGGCTAGTTGAGGAGACCCAGTACTTC.

This rearrangement joins TRBV10-3 to TRBJ1-2, with 7 bases matching TRBD1. The CDR3 is 12 residues long. After removal of 6 bases from V and 6 bases from J, the junction contained 4 bases not matched to a gene. Looked up from germline, CDR1 is ENHRY and CDR2 is SYGVKD. CDR3 DNA sequence: TGTGCCATCAGGACAGGGATAGATGGCTACACCTTC. Protein product: CAIRTGIDGYTF.

The V and J genes are TRBV9 and TRBJ1-2, with D perhaps TRBD1 (5 bases). Deletions cut 4 bases from V and 0 bases from J, with 13 bases between. The CDR3 is 15 amino acids. Germline V lookup: CDR1 SGDLS, CDR2 YYNGEE. The CDR3 DNA reads TGTGCCAGCAGCCCAGGGCGGCCCCCTAACTATGGCTACACCTTC. Translated: CASSPGRPPNYGYTF.

This chain connects TRBV15 to TRBJ1-1, with a weak D call TRBD1 (6 bases). Trimming took off 5 bases at V and 12 bases at J, with 13 bases between the two ends. The V gene's germline CDR1 is LNHNV and CDR2 YYDKDF (reference sequence). This CDR3 region has 11 residues. Written as DNA, the CDR3 is TGTGCCACCAGCGGTTACAGGGTGACTTTCTTT. This codes for CATSGYRVTFF.

V usage is TRBV11-3 and J usage is TRBJ1-6; the D gene is possibly TRBD1 (6 bases). CDR1 and CDR2 from the germline V gene are SGHNT and YENEEA. The CDR3 length is 15 residues. V lost 0 bases and J lost 7, with 10 bases in between. In DNA, the CDR3 is TGTGCCAGCAGCTTAGATCGACAGGACAATTCACCCCTCCACTTT. Protein product: CASSLDRQDNSPLHF.

V is TRBV3-1 (or the pseudogene TRBV3-2) and J is TRBJ2-3, with D uncertain. V gave up 1 base and J gave up 5 bases, with 7 bases separating them. Germline V gene sequence: CDR1 LGHDT, CDR2 YNNKEL (reference sequence). The CDR3 totals 13 residues. This chain's CDR3 is CASSQGRGDTQYF. CDR3 sequence (DNA): TGTGCCAGCAGCCAAGGGAGAGGAGATACGCAGTATTTT.

The rearrangement links TRBV30 to TRBJ1-4; D gene unclear. Germline V CDR1 and CDR2: GTSNPN, SVGIG (reference sequence). There are 10 residues in the CDR3. Trimming removed 5 bases at V and 8 bases at J, with 6 bases between. The CDR3 DNA reads TGTGCCTGGGGGCGGGAAAAACTGTTTTTT. Translating gives CAWGREKLFF. The complete variable domain, with remaining parts taken from reference TRBV30 and TRBJ1-4, reads SQTIHQWPATLVQPVGSPLSLECTVEGTSNPNLYWYRQAAGRGLQLLFYSVGIGQISSEVPQNLSASRPQDRQFILSSKKLLLSDSGFYLCAWGREKLFFGSGTQLSVL.